The 19 T cell receptor beta chains reported below all come from one sample, sequenced in a study of T cell responses to AZD1222 COVID-19 vaccine. Sequencing was performed with immunoSEQ multiplex PCR; in TCRdb, only in-frame clones are kept and a portion is missing. Found here are 90,000 to 120,000 clones, about nine tenths of them singletons; the top ten hold less than 7.5%. The sequences come from peripheral blood, collected 28 days after the second AZD1222 dose. Receptor source: an adult who received the AZD1222 COVID-19 vaccine.

The chain carries TRBV30 and TRBJ2-7, with 9 bases identical to TRBD1. Trimming cost V 4 bases and J 4 bases; bases outside gene matches: 8. This CDR3 comprises 14 residues. In germline, CDR1 is GTSNPN, CDR2 SVGIG (reference sequence). The CDR3 region has the DNA TGTGCCTGGAACCCGGGACAGGGAGTATACGAGCAGTACTTC. Amino acid sequence: CAWNPGQGVYEQYF.

The chain joins TRBV18 to TRBJ1-1, with D unresolved. CDR3 length: 14 amino acids. Germline-derived CDR1 and CDR2 are KGHSH and LQKENI. With 2 bases removed from V and 0 bases from J, the gap between germline ends came to 7 bases. This CDR3 reads CASSPGEMNTEAFF. CDR3 sequence (DNA): TGTGCCAGCTCACCAGGGGAGATGAACACTGAAGCTTTCTTT.

J is TRBJ2-6 and V is TRBV29-1; D unclear. This CDR3 comprises 13 residues. V was trimmed by 6 bases and J by 0 bases, leaving 6 bases between them. Germline lookup yields CDR1 SQVTM and CDR2 ANQGSEA. CDR3 nucleotide sequence: TGCAGCGTCTTTACCTCTGGGGCCAACGTCCTGACTTTC. Translating it yields CSVFTSGANVLTF.

This clone is a singleton in its sample. V and J are TRBV18 and TRBJ2-3; 8 bases are a match to TRBD2. After removal of 6 bases from V and 3 bases from J, the junction contained 11 bases not matched to a gene. Germline assignment: CDR1 KGHSH and CDR2 LQKENI. The CDR3 loop spans 16 amino acids. This CDR3 is CASSRGGAGATDTQYF. The CDR3 coding sequence is TGTGCCAGCTCCCGGGGGGGAGCGGGAGCAACAGATACGCAGTATTTT. Full variable domain (rest looked up from reference TRBV18 and TRBJ2-3): NAGVMQNPRHLVRRRGQEARLRCSPMKGHSHVYWYRQLPEEGLKFMVYLQKENIIDESGMPKERFSAEFPKEGPSILRIQQVVRGDSAAYFCASSRGGAGATDTQYFGPGTRLTVL.

V is TRBV5-1 and J is TRBJ1-5; TRBD1 matches at 10 bases. Trimming took 0 bases from V and 6 from J; bases not matched to a gene: 3. Germline CDR1 is SGHRS and CDR2 is YFSETQ. CDR3 size: 15 residues. The CDR3 sequence: CASSLDGTGVQPQHF. CDR3 nucleotide sequence: TGCGCCAGCAGCTTGGACGGGACAGGGGTTCAGCCCCAGCATTTT.

This chain links TRBV10-1 with TRBJ1-1, with D possibly TRBD1 on 5 matching bases. CDR3 length: 14 amino acids. The germline V gene has CDR1 WNHNN and CDR2 SYGVQD (reference sequence). The V and J ends lost 0 bases and 4 bases respectively, with 9 bases between them. This CDR3 is CASSESGGGTEAFF. The CDR3 nucleotides are TGCGCCAGCAGTGAGTCGGGCGGGGGCACTGAAGCTTTCTTT.

A single count supports this clone. This chain uses TRBV19 with TRBJ1-6, with TRBD1 as a possible D gene (5 bases). V was cut by 5 bases and J by 13 bases, with 15 bases left in between. CDR1 and CDR2 from the germline V gene are LNHDA and SQIVND (reference sequence). The CDR3 covers 13 residues. The CDR3 DNA sequence: TGTGCCAGTAGTGCCGGTCGGGGGTCGCCCCTCCACTTT. Protein product: CASSAGRGSPLHF.

This chain links TRBV7-9 with TRBJ1-2, with 9 bases identical to TRBD1. This CDR3 region has 17 residues. The germline V gene has CDR1 SEHNR and CDR2 FQNEAQ (reference sequence). The V segment lost 1 base and the J segment 2 bases; nucleotides outside the gene matches: 8. DNA of the CDR3: TGTGCCAGCAGCTTAGGAGGGGAAGGGACAGGGAACTATGGCTACACCTTC. The encoded protein is CASSLGGEGTGNYGYTF.

The gene calls are TRBV6-5 and TRBJ1-2; no reliable D call. The CDR3 sequence is 13 residues long. Trimming removed 0 bases from V and 7 bases from J, with 9 bases in between. Looked up from germline, CDR1 is MNHEY and CDR2 is SVGAGI. The CDR3 sequence: CASSYSRQSGYTF. The CDR3, as DNA: TGTGCCAGCAGTTACTCACGGCAGAGTGGCTACACCTTC.

The V gene is TRBV18, the J gene TRBJ2-7; D may be TRBD1 (6 bases). This CDR3 has 15 residues. Trimming shortened V by 2 bases and J by 6 bases, and 17 bases separated the two germline ends. Germline V gene lookup returns CDR1 KGHSH and CDR2 LQKENI. The CDR3 DNA reads TGTGCCAGCTCACCAGGGGGCAGCGCACTCGGCGAGCAGTACTTC. This sequence encodes CASSPGGSALGEQYF.

The rearrangement uses TRBV5-6 and TRBJ2-2; D perhaps matches TRBD1 (6 bases). Trimming pared 0 bases from V and 5 bases from J, leaving 14 bases between. The CDR3 spans 16 residues. Per germline, CDR1 SGHDT and CDR2 YYEEEE. The CDR3: CASSLETLGQTGELFF. The CDR3 bases are TGTGCCAGCAGCTTGGAGACCCTAGGACAGACCGGGGAGCTGTTTTTT.

J is TRBJ2-1 and V is TRBV19, with 7 bases identical to TRBD2. CDR3 length: 14 residues. CDR1 LNHDA and CDR2 SQIVND come from the germline V gene (reference sequence). The V and J ends lost 6 bases and 8 bases, in that order; junction bases with no gene match: 10. This CDR3 is CASRVAGVNHEQFF. CDR3 in DNA: TGTGCCAGTAGGGTGGCGGGAGTCAACCATGAGCAGTTCTTC. Combining the CDR3 with reference TRBV19 and TRBJ2-1 gives the whole variable domain DGGITQSPKYLFRKEGQNVTLSCEQNLNHDAMYWYRQDPGQGLRLIYYSQIVNDFQKGDIAEGYSVSREKKESFPLTVTSAQKNPTAFYLCASRVAGVNHEQFFGPGTRLTVL.

The gene calls are TRBV4-1 and TRBJ2-3; no definite D call. The CDR3 is 16 amino acids. The V and J ends lost 1 base and 5 bases respectively, with 16 bases between them. CDR1 is MGHRA and CDR2 is YSYEKL in the germline V gene. The CDR3 sequence is CASSQAGTFAQDTQYF. DNA of the CDR3: TGCGCCAGCAGCCAAGCAGGAACATTTGCACAAGATACGCAGTATTTT.

This clone came up once. V and J are TRBV3-1 (or the pseudogene TRBV3-2) and TRBJ1-1; a weak D match, TRBD1 (5 bases). V lost 4 bases and J 6 bases, leaving 15 bases between the germline ends. The CDR3 has 14 residues. In germline, CDR1 is LGHDT, CDR2 YNNKEL (reference sequence). CDR3 residues: CASSLLETESEAFF. For the CDR3, the DNA is TGTGCCAGCAGCCTTCTCGAGACAGAGTCTGAAGCTTTCTTT.

This clone was observed a single time. The rearrangement uses TRBV15 and TRBJ2-2; D may be TRBD1 or TRBD2 (5 bases each). The CDR3 totals 15 residues. Germline CDR1 and CDR2: LNHNV and YYDKDF (reference sequence). Trimming took 8 bases from V and 5 from J, leaving 18 bases between them. Here the CDR3 reads CATEPRGAETGELFF. CDR3 sequence (DNA): TGTGCCACCGAGCCGAGGGGAGCAGAGACCGGGGAGCTGTTTTTT.

The chain links TRBV7-9 to TRBJ2-1, with TRBD2 identical over 7 bases. This CDR3 region has 15 residues. V trimming: 1 base; J trimming: 10 bases; junction bases outside the gene matches: 10. The germline V gene has CDR1 SEHNR and CDR2 FQNEAQ (reference sequence). The DNA for the CDR3 is TGTGCCAGCAGCTTAGAGGTGGGAGGGGACGGGGAGCAGTTCTTC. Residues: CASSLEVGGDGEQFF.

This sequence joins TRBV4-1 and TRBJ2-1, with 9 bases identical to TRBD2. There are 15 residues in the CDR3. Germline-derived CDR1 and CDR2 are MGHRA and YSYEKL. After removal of 3 bases from V and 7 bases from J, the junction contained 7 bases not matched to a gene. The CDR3 is CASSQTGTSLNEQFF. The CDR3 DNA reads TGCGCCAGCAGCCAGACGGGGACTAGCCTAAATGAGCAGTTCTTC.

J is TRBJ1-5 and V is TRBV3-1 (or the pseudogene TRBV3-2), with TRBD1 identical over 9 bases. The length of the CDR3 is 19 residues. In germline, CDR1 is LGHDT, CDR2 YNNKEL (reference sequence). J lost 7 bases, V lost 4 bases, and 20 bases had no gene match. CDR3 amino acids: CASSPTDRGGVSTGQPQHF. As DNA, the CDR3 is TGTGCCAGCAGCCCGACGGACAGGGGAGGGGTATCGACAGGCCAGCCCCAGCATTTT.

The chain is built from TRBV7-8 and TRBJ2-1; TRBD1 matches 12 bases. CDR1 SGHVS and CDR2 FQNEAQ come from the germline V gene. The CDR3 has 16 residues. Trimming took 5 bases from V and 7 from J; bases not matched to a gene: 9. CDR3 nucleotides: TGTGCCAGCAGCCCTTATCGGGGACAGGGGGCGAATGAGCAGTTCTTC. Its translation is CASSPYRGQGANEQFF.